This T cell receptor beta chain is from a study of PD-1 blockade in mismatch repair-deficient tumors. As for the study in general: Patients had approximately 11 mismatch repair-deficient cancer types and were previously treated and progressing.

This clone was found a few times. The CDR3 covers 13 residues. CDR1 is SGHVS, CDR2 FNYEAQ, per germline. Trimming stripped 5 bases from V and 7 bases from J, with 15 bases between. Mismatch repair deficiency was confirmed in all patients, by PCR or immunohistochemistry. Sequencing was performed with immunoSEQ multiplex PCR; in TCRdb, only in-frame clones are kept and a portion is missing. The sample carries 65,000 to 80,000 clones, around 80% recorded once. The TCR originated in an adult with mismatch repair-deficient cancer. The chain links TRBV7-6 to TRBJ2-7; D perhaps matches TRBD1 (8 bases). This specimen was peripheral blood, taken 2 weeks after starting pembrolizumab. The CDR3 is CASSEDREGEQYF. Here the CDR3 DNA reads TGTGCCAGCAGCGAGGACAGGGAGGGTGAGCAGTACTTC. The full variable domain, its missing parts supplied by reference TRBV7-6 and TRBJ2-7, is GAGVSQSPRYKVTKRGQDVALRCDPISGHVSLYWYRQALGQGPEFLTYFNYEAQQDKSGLPNDRFSAERPEGSISTLTIQRTEQRDSAMYRCASSEDREGEQYFGPGTRLTVT.